A single sample gave rise to the 11 T cell receptor beta chains below, sequenced in a study of T cell repertoires in cytomegalovirus infection. MiXCR, applied by TCRdb to the reads, yields one record per CDR3 protein. The repertoire has more than 400,000 distinct CDR3 sequences, around 27% of them found once; the top ten carry about 13%. Sequencing was done on a sample of PBMCs. Receptors originate from a human donor in good health (CMV status not recorded). Some clones in this sample may be carry-over from other donors' samples.

This clonotype was found many times. The chain joins TRBV7-2 to TRBJ2-1; D is unresolved. CDR1 and CDR2 (germline): SGHTA, FQGNSA. Trimming took 1 base from V and 0 from J, leaving 10 bases between them. The CDR3 consists of 16 residues. This CDR3 reads CASSLVSRRSYNEQFF. DNA of the CDR3: TGTGCCAGCAGCTTAGTTTCTAGACGCTCCTACAATGAGCAGTTCTTC.

This clonotype was picked up a small number of times. The J gene is TRBJ2-5, the V gene TRBV7-3; 7 bases match TRBD2. This CDR3 comprises 15 residues. Germline V gene data show CDR1 as SGHTA and CDR2 as FQGTGA. The trim removed 5 bases at V and 2 bases at J, leaving 8 bases unmatched. In nucleotides, the CDR3 is TGTGCCAGCAGCCCTCTGGGACTACAGCAAGAGACCCAGTACTTC. The encoded protein is CASSPLGLQQETQYF.

The gene calls are TRBV6-2 or TRBV6-3 and TRBJ2-7; possibly TRBD1 or TRBD2 for D (5 bases each). The CDR3 sequence is 14 residues long. CDR1 and CDR2 (germline): MNHEY, SVGEGT. V shed 0 bases and J shed 5 bases, with 11 bases lying between them. CDR3 in amino acids: CASSYSGGADEQYV. The CDR3 DNA follows: TGTGCCAGCAGTTACTCTGGGGGAGCGGACGAGCAGTACGTC.

A word on this clonotype: An end of the junction differs from the germline gene, which may be a read error. The rearrangement joins TRBV5-8 to TRBJ2-1; D remains unclear. This CDR3 spans 10 amino acids. Per the germline V gene, CDR1 is SGHTS and CDR2 is YDEGEE. CDR3 sequence reads: CASRLVLQFF. The CDR3 DNA sequence: TGTGCCAGCAGGTTGGTACTGCAGTTCTTC.

This chain links TRBV11-1 with TRBJ2-1, with D perhaps matching TRBD1 (6 bases). The CDR3 consists of 12 residues. CDR1 SGHAT and CDR2 FQDESV come from the germline V gene (reference sequence). The V end was cut by 5 bases, the J end by 10 bases, with 12 bases between. The CDR3 protein is CASSGRGPEQFF. CDR3 coding DNA: TGTGCCAGCAGCGGCAGGGGTCCGGAGCAGTTCTTC.

Only a few counts were recorded for this clonotype. A much larger clone sits a single nucleotide away, making a read error possible. CDR3 nucleotide sequence: TGTGCCAGCAGCAGGACAGAGAACACTGAAGCTTTCTTT. It encodes CASSRTENTEAFF. J is TRBJ1-1 and V is TRBV7-9, with a tentative D call TRBD1 (6 bases). The CDR3 length is 13 residues. Per the germline V gene, CDR1 is SEHNR and CDR2 is FQNEAQ (reference sequence). The V gene lost 5 bases and the J gene lost 1 base, with 8 bases spanning the gap.

The table lists this clonotype with many counts. The junction and the germline gene differ at one end; a read error may be behind it. The CDR3 sequence is CASSLAGEQYF. DNA of the CDR3: TGTGCCAGCAGCTTAGCGGGCGAGCAGTACTTC. This rearrangement joins TRBV12-3 or TRBV12-4 to TRBJ2-7; TRBD2 matches at 7 bases. The CDR3 runs to 11 residues.

This clonotype was observed a single time. The V and J genes are TRBV6-8 and TRBJ1-4; D remains ambiguous. The germline V and J ends were trimmed by 0 bases and 7 bases, with 18 bases remaining between them. Germline V gene lookup returns CDR1 MNHGY and CDR2 SAAAGT. The CDR3 extends over 17 amino acids. Written as DNA, the CDR3 is TGTGCCAGCAGTTACTCGAGAGGGCTGGGTTTAAGTGAAAAACTGTTTTTT. This codes for CASSYSRGLGLSEKLFF.

This clonotype was seen a handful of times. The V call is TRBV6-2 or TRBV6-3, the J call TRBJ2-1; D is ambiguous. Germline CDR1 and CDR2: MNHEY and SVGEGT. There are 16 residues in the CDR3. Trimming removed 0 bases at V and 1 base at J, with 10 bases between. The DNA for the CDR3 is TGTGCCAGCAGTTACTCAGGTTGGGCTTCCTACAATGAGCAGTTCTTC. Translated: CASSYSGWASYNEQFF.

The chain recombines TRBV19 with TRBJ1-3; unclear D gene. The CDR3 consists of 14 residues. Trimming took off 2 bases at V and 3 bases at J, with 8 bases between the two ends. CDR1 is LNHDA and CDR2 is SQIVND in the germline V gene (reference sequence). The CDR3, as DNA: TGTGCCAGTAGTATACGTGGCTATGGAAACACCATATATTTT. It encodes CASSIRGYGNTIYF.

The chain recombines TRBV7-2 with TRBJ1-1; D gene uncertain. Germline CDR1 and CDR2: SGHTA and FQGNSA. The V end lost 1 base, the J end lost 11 bases, and 11 bases lay between the germline ends. The CDR3 totals 12 residues. This CDR3 is CASSLVSSGAFF. DNA for the CDR3: TGTGCCAGCAGCTTAGTGTCCTCGGGGGCTTTCTTT.